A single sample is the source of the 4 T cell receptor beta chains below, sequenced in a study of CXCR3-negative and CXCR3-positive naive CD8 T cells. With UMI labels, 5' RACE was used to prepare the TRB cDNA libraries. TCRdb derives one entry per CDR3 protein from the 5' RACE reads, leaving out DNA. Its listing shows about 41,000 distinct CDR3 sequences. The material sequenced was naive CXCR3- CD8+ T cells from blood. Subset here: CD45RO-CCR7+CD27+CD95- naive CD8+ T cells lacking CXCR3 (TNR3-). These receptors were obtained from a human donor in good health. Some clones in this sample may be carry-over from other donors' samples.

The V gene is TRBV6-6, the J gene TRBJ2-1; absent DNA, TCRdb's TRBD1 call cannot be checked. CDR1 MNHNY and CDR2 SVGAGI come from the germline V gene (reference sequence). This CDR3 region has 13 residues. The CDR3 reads CASSSQPGDEQFF.

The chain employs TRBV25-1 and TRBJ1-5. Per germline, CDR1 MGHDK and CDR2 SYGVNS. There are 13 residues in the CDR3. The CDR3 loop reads CASSESSNQPQHF.

Here the CDR3 reads CSASAQGSITEAFF. The chain joins TRBV20-1 to TRBJ1-1; the D call from TCRdb, TRBD1, cannot be confirmed without DNA. Germline loops: CDR1 DFQATT, CDR2 SNEGSKA (reference sequence). The CDR3 loop spans 14 amino acids.

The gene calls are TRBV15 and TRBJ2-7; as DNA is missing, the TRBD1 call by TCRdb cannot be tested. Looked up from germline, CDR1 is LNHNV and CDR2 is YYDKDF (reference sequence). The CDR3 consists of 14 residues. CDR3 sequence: CATTSQQGAYEQYF.